The sequence of this T cell receptor (beta chain) was determined in a study of PD-1 blockade in classical Hodgkin lymphoma. This sample's time point: cycle 4 day 1 (C4D1), after 5 to 7 weeks of nivolumab. After autologous stem cell transplantation all patients relapsed, and prior brentuximab vedotin exposure differed between cohorts. Best response was recorded as complete response, partial response or progressive disease. Study-level findings and limits: Exclusion was the outcome for patients who began nivolumab under 1 year after ASCT. It was CD4+ TCR diversity, not CD8+, that rose significantly by C4D1.

This clone was detected once. What it binds is unknown. Trimming left V 1 base short and J 0 bases short, with 14 bases between. CDR3 size: 17 residues. CDR1 and CDR2 (germline): SGHTA, FQGNSA. Some clones are missing from TCRdb's copy, which holds only in-frame ones; the method was immunoSEQ multiplex PCR. This table holds approximately 110,000 clones, approximately 89% found once. The input for sequencing was peripheral blood mononuclear cells (PBMCs), taken before the fourth cycle of nivolumab. The chain is built from TRBV7-2 and TRBJ2-3; perhaps TRBD2 as D (7 bases). The source of this sequence is a human donor with classical Hodgkin lymphoma. The CDR3 region has the DNA TGTGCCAGCAGCTTAGGGTGGGGGGGCCTTAGCACAGATACGCAGTATTTT. This translates into CASSLGWGGLSTDTQYF.